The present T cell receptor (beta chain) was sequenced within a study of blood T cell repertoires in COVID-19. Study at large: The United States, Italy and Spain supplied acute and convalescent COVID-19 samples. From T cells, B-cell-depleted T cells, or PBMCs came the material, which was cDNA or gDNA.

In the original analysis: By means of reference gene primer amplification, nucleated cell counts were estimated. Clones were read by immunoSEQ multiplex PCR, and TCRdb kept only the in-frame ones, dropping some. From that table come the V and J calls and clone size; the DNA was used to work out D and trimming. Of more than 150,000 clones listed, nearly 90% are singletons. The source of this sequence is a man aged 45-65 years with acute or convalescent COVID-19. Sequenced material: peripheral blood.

CDR3: CASSLVGGIGNEQFF. In DNA form, the CDR3 reads TGTGCCAGCAGCTTAGTGGGGGGGATCGGGAATGAGCAGTTCTTC. The rearrangement uses TRBV11-2 and TRBJ2-1; 7 bases align to TRBD2. Germline values: CDR1 SGHAT, CDR2 FQNNGV. Trimming at V came to 1 base and at J to 7 bases, leaving 7 bases not matched to a gene. The CDR3 runs to 15 residues.